The rows below give T cell receptor beta chains drawn from one sample of a study of identical twins. Each CDR3 protein is one row after TCRdb ran MiXCR on the 5' RACE reads. This table holds about 240,000 distinct CDR3 sequences, approximately 10% found once. The sample taken for sequencing was memory T cells sorted from blood. The source is a man between 50 and 59 years old in good health. Both conserved end residues are part of each CDR3. A D gene is named only where the DNA matches it firmly. Only part of the rows carry a size: once, few, many, or a class if the clone is expanded.

>few|TRBV10-3|TRBJ1-5|-
CAISESRSQPQHF
TGTGCCATCAGTGAGTCAAGGAGTCAGCCCCAGCATTTT
>-|TRBV6-5|TRBJ2-7|-
CASSYSNRYEQYF
TGTGCCAGCAGTTACTCGAATAGGTACGAGCAGTACTTC
>medium-sized|TRBV4-2|TRBJ2-3|TRBD2
CASSQEPSGGRRGPSGSTDTQYF
TGTGCCAGCAGCCAAGAGCCCAGCGGGGGGCGCCGAGGGCCCTCGGGATCCACAGATACGCAGTATTTT
>many|TRBV7-9|TRBJ2-1|TRBD2
CASSPGTTKKFF
TGTGCCAGCAGCCCCGGGACTACGAAGAAGTTCTTC
>many|TRBV9|TRBJ2-2|-
CASRRSSNTGELFF
TGTGCCAGCCGCAGGTCATCGAACACCGGGGAGCTGTTTTTT
>many|TRBV12-3/TRBV12-4|TRBJ2-3|TRBD1
CASRETGGGLADTQYF
TGTGCCAGCAGGGAAACAGGGGGCGGGTTGGCAGATACGCAGTATTTT
>many|TRBV5-1|TRBJ2-3|TRBD2
CASSRGGGTDTQYF
TGTGCCAGCAGCCGGGGGGGAGGCACAGATACGCAGTATTTT
>-|TRBV12-3/TRBV12-4|TRBJ2-2|-
CASSPPGTGELFF
TGTGCCAGCAGCCCCCCCGGGACCGGGGAGCTGTTTTTT
>many|TRBV4-2|TRBJ2-7|TRBD2
CASSQSGGSSYEQYF
TGTGCCAGCAGCCAGTCGGGGGGAAGCTCCTACGAGCAGTACTTC
>many|TRBV20-1|TRBJ1-2|TRBD1
CSAAGQGVANYGYTF
TGCAGTGCGGCGGGACAGGGGGTGGCTAACTATGGCTACACCTTC
>-|TRBV6-1|TRBJ1-2|-
CASWGYLDYGYTF
TGTGCCAGTTGGGGGTACCTGGACTATGGCTACACCTTC
>-|TRBV6-5|TRBJ2-3|TRBD1
CASSYSTGVEGDTQYF
TGTGCCAGCAGTTACTCGACAGGGGTCGAAGGGGATACGCAGTATTTT
>-|TRBV20-1|TRBJ1-2|-
CSALEGFYGYTF
TGCAGTGCGTTGGAGGGGTTCTATGGCTACACCTTC
>few|TRBV5-6|TRBJ2-2|-
CASSFQTSNTGELFF
TGTGCCAGCAGCTTTCAAACATCGAACACCGGGGAGCTGTTTTTT
>-|TRBV20-1|TRBJ2-6|-
CSARFNSGANVLTF
TGCAGTGCTAGATTCAACTCTGGGGCCAACGTCCTGACTTTC
>-|TRBV20-1|TRBJ1-6|-
CSARIQIPNSPLHF
TGCAGTGCTAGAATCCAGATACCCAATTCACCCCTCCACTTT
>many|TRBV6-1|TRBJ2-6|TRBD1
CASTRTGLGSGANVLTF
TGTGCCAGCACTAGGACAGGGCTCGGTTCTGGGGCCAACGTCCTGACTTTC
>many|TRBV7-2|TRBJ1-1|-
CASSLVAAVRTEAFF
TGTGCCAGCAGCTTAGTCGCCGCCGTGAGGACTGAAGCTTTCTTT
>-|TRBV10-3|TRBJ1-4|TRBD1
CAISSSGTANEKLFF
TGTGCCATCTCCTCCTCAGGGACAGCTAATGAAAAACTGTTTTTT
>-|TRBV18|TRBJ1-2|-
CASSPPGPVSATF
TGTGCCAGCTCACCACCGGGACCCGTTTCGGCCACCTTC
>few|TRBV30|TRBJ2-3|-
CAWSFIGDTQYF
TGTGCCTGGAGTTTCATTGGAGATACGCAGTATTTT
>-|TRBV20-1|TRBJ1-2|TRBD1
CSARDHGQGAGGYTF
TGCAGTGCTAGAGATCACGGGCAGGGGGCTGGCGGCTACACCTTC
>many|TRBV5-1|TRBJ1-6|-
CASSSGNRGHSSYNSPLHF
TGCGCCAGCAGCTCGGGAAATAGGGGCCACAGCTCCTATAATTCACCCCTCCACTTT
>once|TRBV6-1|TRBJ1-3|-
CASSLSRASGNTIYF
TGTGCCAGCAGCCTCTCACGGGCCTCTGGAAACACCATATATTTT
>many|TRBV7-9|TRBJ1-1|-
CASSAPDGGTEAFF
TGTGCCAGCAGCGCCCCGGATGGAGGCACTGAAGCTTTCTTT
>-|TRBV20-1|TRBJ2-1|TRBD2
CSARDNLSGGWNEQFF
TGCAGTGCTAGAGATAATTTAAGCGGGGGGTGGAATGAGCAGTTCTTC
>many|TRBV12-3/TRBV12-4|TRBJ2-5|-
CASSLRELGTQYF
TGTGCCAGCAGTTTGAGGGAGCTCGGGACCCAGTACTTC
>few|TRBV4-3|TRBJ1-1|-
CASSQAPRGTEAFF
TGCGCCAGCAGCCAGGCCCCGCGGGGCACTGAAGCTTTCTTT
>many|TRBV15|TRBJ2-2|-
CATSFSRTGELFF
TGTGCCACCAGCTTTAGCCGGACCGGGGAGCTGTTTTTT
>few|TRBV4-2|TRBJ2-5|TRBD2
CASSQPRRGGIQETQYF
TGTGCCAGCAGCCAACCTAGGCGCGGGGGGATCCAAGAGACCCAGTACTTC
>few|TRBV9|TRBJ2-3|-
CASSVAGGRIYTDTQYF
TGTGCCAGCAGCGTAGCGGGCGGCCGGATTTACACAGATACGCAGTATTTT
>many|TRBV7-9|TRBJ2-5|-
CASSSSRGSETQYF
TGTGCCAGCAGCTCCTCCAGGGGTTCAGAGACCCAGTACTTC
>many|TRBV4-1|TRBJ1-4|-
CASSGTGAGREKLFF
TGCGCCAGCAGCGGAACTGGGGCAGGGCGGGAAAAACTGTTTTTT
>many|TRBV10-2|TRBJ1-5|-
CASTDIPNQPQHF
TGCGCCAGCACGGACATCCCCAATCAGCCCCAGCATTTT
>many|TRBV7-2|TRBJ2-3|TRBD2
CASTPGLAGRADTQYF
TGTGCCAGCACCCCGGGACTAGCGGGAAGGGCAGATACGCAGTATTTT
>-|TRBV29-1|TRBJ2-3|-
CSVEGEVGGREDTQYF
TGCAGCGTTGAAGGCGAAGTTGGGGGAAGGGAAGATACGCAGTATTTT
>many|TRBV20-1|TRBJ1-3|-
CSAKPSGTFSGNTIYF
TGCAGTGCTAAGCCGTCAGGGACTTTCTCTGGAAACACCATATATTTT
>-|TRBV6-2/TRBV6-3|TRBJ2-5|TRBD1
CASSYSGTGGEETQYF
TGTGCCAGCAGTTACTCGGGGACAGGGGGCGAAGAGACCCAGTACTTC
>few|TRBV7-8|TRBJ2-3|-
CASSQRTDLQGTQYF
TGTGCCAGCAGCCAACGGACAGACCTCCAGGGTACGCAGTATTTT
>few|TRBV12-3/TRBV12-4|TRBJ2-1|TRBD2
CASGIGGAYNEQFF
TGTGCCAGCGGAATCGGGGGGGCCTACAATGAGCAGTTCTTC
>few|TRBV28|TRBJ2-3|-
CASRKQGTDTQYF
TGTGCCAGCAGAAAACAGGGTACAGATACGCAGTATTTT
>-|TRBV7-9|TRBJ1-6|TRBD1
CASSSGQVVYSPLHF
TGTGCCAGCAGCTCGGGACAGGTGGTTTATTCACCCCTCCACTTT
>-|TRBV28|TRBJ2-3|TRBD2
CASSFSLRGGRDTDTQYF
TGTGCCAGCAGTTTTTCTCTCCGCGGGGGACGAGACACAGATACGCAGTATTTT
>many|TRBV28|TRBJ2-4|-
CASSPTRSVAKNIQYF
TGTGCCAGCAGTCCCACTAGATCAGTGGCCAAAAACATTCAGTACTTC
>many|TRBV5-6|TRBJ2-2|TRBD1
CASSHRDRGRGTGELFF
TGTGCCAGCAGCCACCGGGACAGGGGGCGAGGCACCGGGGAGCTGTTTTTT
>many|TRBV6-2/TRBV6-3|TRBJ2-3|-
CASSRDSTDTQYF
TGTGCCAGCAGCCGGGACAGCACAGATACGCAGTATTTT
>-|TRBV7-2|TRBJ2-3|-
CASSPGWSTDTQYF
TGTGCCAGCAGCCCGGGGTGGAGCACAGATACGCAGTATTTT
>many|TRBV18|TRBJ2-2|TRBD1
CASSPRQGETTGELFF
TGTGCCAGCTCACCAAGACAGGGCGAGACCACCGGGGAGCTGTTTTTT
>-|TRBV6-5|TRBJ2-2|-
CASSWGSVTGELFF
TGTGCCAGCAGTTGGGGGAGCGTGACCGGGGAGCTGTTTTTT
>many|TRBV7-2|TRBJ1-1|TRBD1
CASNQGGGITEAFF
TGTGCCAGCAACCAGGGGGGCGGGATCACTGAAGCTTTCTTT
>-|TRBV5-1|TRBJ2-1|TRBD2
CTSSGVAGGENEQFF
TGCACCAGCAGCGGAGTAGCGGGAGGGGAAAATGAGCAGTTCTTC
>many|TRBV4-2|TRBJ2-7|-
CASSQVPSEDYEQYF
TGTGCCAGCAGCCAAGTTCCTAGCGAAGACTACGAGCAGTACTTC
>few|TRBV4-3|TRBJ2-6|-
CASSQALGVGSISGANVLTF
TGCGCCAGCAGCCAAGCTCTCGGGGTAGGCTCGATCTCTGGGGCCAACGTCCTGACTTTC
>many|TRBV10-3|TRBJ2-7|TRBD1
CAIRGTESYEQYF
TGTGCCATCAGGGGGACAGAGTCCTACGAGCAGTACTTC
>-|TRBV20-1|TRBJ2-6|-
CSARDHAGFNVLTF
TGCAGTGCTAGAGATCACGCGGGCTTCAACGTCCTGACTTTC
>-|TRBV14|TRBJ1-1|-
CASSRLSLRAFF
TGTGCCAGCAGCCGACTGTCCCTTCGAGCTTTCTTT
>-|TRBV12-3/TRBV12-4|TRBJ2-2|-
CASTRMRGTGELFF
TGTGCCAGCACTCGGATGAGGGGGACCGGGGAGCTGTTTTTT
>many|TRBV15|TRBJ2-3|-
CATTLDRTSTDTQYF
TGTGCCACCACCCTAGACAGAACCAGCACAGATACGCAGTATTTT
>few|TRBV7-2|TRBJ1-4|TRBD1
CASSRGTVNYEKLFF
TGTGCCAGCAGCCGAGGGACAGTCAATTATGAAAAACTGTTTTTT